The 26 T cell receptor beta chains in this list originate from one sample, sequenced in a study of T cell changes during pregnancy in multiple sclerosis. Method: immunoSEQ multiplex PCR; TCRdb's copy keeps in-frame clones and lacks some. Here the sample spans fewer than 90,000 clones, less than 95% being singletons. The source material was peripheral blood, sampled in the second trimester of pregnancy. The receptors derive from a female donor with multiple sclerosis, enrolled in a pregnancy study.

The gene calls are TRBV6-5 and TRBJ1-1; TRBD1 might be the D (6 bases). V was trimmed by 2 bases and J by 2 bases, leaving 12 bases between them. The CDR3 length is 15 residues. Germline loops: CDR1 MNHEY, CDR2 SVGAGI. The CDR3 protein is CASSYAGTPNTEAFF. The CDR3 coding sequence is TGTGCCAGCAGTTACGCCGGGACACCTAACACTGAAGCTTTCTTT.

The V and J genes are TRBV18 and TRBJ1-6; 7 positions agree with TRBD1. Germline V gives CDR1 KGHSH, CDR2 LQKENI. This CDR3 has 16 residues. Trimming took 2 bases from V and 10 from J; bases not matched to a gene: 11. The CDR3 protein is CASSPVGQAVGSPLHF. The CDR3 coding sequence is TGTGCCAGCTCACCAGTCGGACAGGCCGTGGGCTCACCCCTCCACTTT.

This clone was seen just once. The rearrangement links TRBV15 to TRBJ2-2; D perhaps matches TRBD1 (6 bases). V was clipped by 0 bases and J by 5 bases, with 10 bases between them. Germline CDR1 and CDR2: LNHNV and YYDKDF (reference sequence). CDR3 length: 15 residues. The CDR3 loop reads CATSRDSQGTGELFF. CDR3 coding DNA: TGTGCCACCAGCAGAGATTCACAGGGAACCGGGGAGCTGTTTTTT.

The chain uses TRBV5-6 and TRBJ2-3; D gene ambiguous. Trimming stripped 4 bases from V and 6 bases from J, with 9 bases between. Looked up from germline, CDR1 is SGHDT and CDR2 is YYEEEE. The CDR3 runs 12 residues. The CDR3 loop reads CASSKTQDTQYF. CDR3 bases: TGTGCCAGCAGCAAGACTCAGGATACGCAGTATTTT.

The chain joins TRBV18 to TRBJ1-3; D is perhaps TRBD1 (5 bases). Germline-derived CDR1 and CDR2 are KGHSH and LQKENI. The V and J ends lost 3 bases and 0 bases respectively, with 9 bases between them. The CDR3 spans 15 residues. The CDR3 DNA sequence: TGTGCCAGCTCACCGCTTGACAGCTCTGGAAACACCATATATTTT. This codes for CASSPLDSSGNTIYF.

This chain links TRBV6-6 with TRBJ1-5, with D unresolved. Germline V gene sequence: CDR1 MNHNY, CDR2 SVGAGI (reference sequence). The V gene lost 5 bases and the J gene lost 0 bases, with 5 bases spanning the gap. The CDR3 sequence is 13 residues long. CDR3 amino acids: CASSRSSNQPQHF. CDR3 in DNA: TGTGCCAGCAGTCGGAGTAGCAATCAGCCCCAGCATTTT.

This sequence joins TRBV6-4 and TRBJ2-3; the match to TRBD2 covers 14 bases. The CDR3 consists of 16 residues. CDR1 MRHNA and CDR2 SNTAGT come from the germline V gene. Trimming removed 5 bases from V and 3 bases from J; junction bases left unmatched: 4. The CDR3 sequence is CASSPTSGGATDTQYF. The CDR3 DNA is TGTGCCAGCAGTCCGACTAGCGGGGGGGCAACAGATACGCAGTATTTT.

This chain uses TRBV7-3 with TRBJ2-1; 12 nucleotides align to TRBD2. Germline CDR1 is SGHTA and CDR2 is FQGTGA. J lost 8 bases, V lost 2 bases, and 7 bases had no gene match. This CDR3 has 16 amino acids. The chain's CDR3 is CASSLSASGGVHEQFF. In nucleotides, the CDR3 is TGTGCCAGCAGCTTATCGGCTAGCGGGGGGGTTCATGAGCAGTTCTTC.

The chain links TRBV12-5 to TRBJ2-7, with D hard to call. The germline gives CDR1 LGHNT, CDR2 FRNRAP. The V and J ends lost 5 bases and 2 bases respectively, with 13 bases between them. CDR3 length equals 14 residues. DNA of the CDR3: TGTGCTAGTGGTCCCGGGTCAGAGACCTACGAGCAGTACTTC. It translates to CASGPGSETYEQYF.

CDR3 coding DNA: TGTGCCAGCAGTGGGATGACAGGGGGAGCTTTCTTT. Its translation: CASSGMTGGAFF. The chain recombines TRBV6-1 with TRBJ1-1; 9 bases match TRBD1. The CDR3 consists of 12 residues. CDR1 is MNHNS and CDR2 is SASEGT in the germline V gene. The ends lost 4 bases at V and 10 bases at J; junction bases unmatched: 4.

The V gene is TRBV5-6, the J gene TRBJ2-5; the D gene is possibly TRBD1 (6 bases). The CDR3 is made up of 14 amino acids. V lost 6 bases to trimming and J lost 4 bases, with 16 bases between them. Germline CDR1 reads SGHDT; CDR2 reads YYEEEE. CDR3 nucleotides: TGTGCCAGCACCGTGAGGGGGATTGTAGAGACCCAGTACTTC. Its protein product is CASTVRGIVETQYF.

The chain links TRBV7-9 to TRBJ2-1; 8 nucleotides agree with TRBD2. CDR1 is SEHNR, CDR2 FQNEAQ, per germline (reference sequence). CDR3 length: 13 residues. J was trimmed by 14 bases and V by 5 bases; bases with no gene match: 11. The CDR3 region has the DNA TGTGCCAGCAGCGGTAGCGGGGCCTCAAGGGAGTTCTTC. Amino acids: CASSGSGASREFF.

The CDR3 here is CASSRSDRGDQPQHF. Written as DNA, the CDR3 is TGCGCCAGCAGCCGATCGGACAGGGGTGATCAGCCCCAGCATTTT. The chain joins TRBV4-3 to TRBJ1-5; TRBD1 agrees at 9 bases. V gave up 4 bases and J gave up 5 bases; unmatched junction bases: 6. The length of the CDR3 is 15 residues. Germline CDR1 LGHNA, CDR2 YSLEER.

The J gene is TRBJ1-5, the V gene TRBV7-6, with 7 positions matching TRBD1. Losses at the gene ends were 5 bases for V and 4 bases for J; bases not matched to a gene: 5. The CDR3 consists of 14 residues. Germline loops: CDR1 SGHVS, CDR2 FNYEAQ. The CDR3 sequence: CASSPTQGNQPQHF. Written as DNA, the CDR3 is TGTGCCAGCAGCCCAACACAGGGGAATCAGCCCCAGCATTTT.

The V call is TRBV5-6, the J call TRBJ1-1, with 7 bases that match TRBD1. Germline CDR1 and CDR2: SGHDT and YYEEEE. The CDR3 has 12 amino acids. Trimming cost V 6 bases and J 10 bases; bases outside gene matches: 9. CDR3 loop: CASNERGRGAFF. CDR3 bases: TGTGCCAGCAATGAGAGGGGGCGCGGAGCTTTCTTT.

The table lists this clone with a few counts. The V call is TRBV5-1, the J call TRBJ1-2; 10 bases are a match to TRBD1. Trimming took 3 bases from V and 1 from J; bases not matched to a gene: 3. Looked up from germline, CDR1 is SGHRS and CDR2 is YFSETQ. The CDR3 length is 15 residues. The CDR3 loop reads CASSYGQGDNYGYTF. The DNA of the CDR3 is TGCGCCAGCAGCTACGGACAGGGGGATAACTATGGCTACACCTTC.

The chain is built from TRBV12-5 and TRBJ1-1, with a possible D match to TRBD1 (5 bases). The CDR3 covers 13 residues. The V end was cut by 6 bases, the J end by 11 bases, with 19 bases between. Germline CDR1 is LGHNT and CDR2 is FRNRAP. The CDR3 nucleotides are TGTGCTAGTGGCCGCGACAGCCTAGCGTTGGCTTTCTTT. Its protein product is CASGRDSLALAFF.

The rearrangement joins TRBV20-1 to TRBJ2-5, with TRBD2 as a possible D gene (5 bases). The CDR3 is 11 amino acids. CDR1 is DFQATT, CDR2 SNEGSKA, per germline (reference sequence). Trimming removed 3 bases at V and 3 bases at J, with 5 bases between. The CDR3 sequence: CSARREETQYF. Here the CDR3 DNA reads TGCAGTGCTAGGCGGGAAGAGACCCAGTACTTC.

The chain carries TRBV7-2 and TRBJ2-3; 8 nucleotides align to TRBD2. After removal of 1 base from V and 9 bases from J, the junction contained 6 bases not matched to a gene. The CDR3 length is 14 residues. From germline, CDR1 is SGHTA and CDR2 FQGNSA. The DNA of the CDR3 is TGTGCCAGCAGCTTAGAGGCGGGGGGCTGGACGCAGTATTTT. Its translation is CASSLEAGGWTQYF.

The sample holds one count of this clone. V usage is TRBV6-1 and J usage is TRBJ1-2; D is ambiguous. This CDR3 comprises 15 residues. The germline CDR1 and CDR2 sequences are MNHNS and SASEGT. V lost 4 bases and J 3 bases, leaving 15 bases between the germline ends. The CDR3 region has the DNA TGTGCCAGCAGTGCAAACACCCTCAGCGACTATGGCTACACCTTC. Protein: CASSANTLSDYGYTF.

The sample holds a few counts of this clone. The J gene is TRBJ1-2, the V gene TRBV30; D might be TRBD1 (6 bases). Trimming left V 1 base short and J 5 bases short, with 8 bases between. The CDR3 is 12 residues long. Germline CDR1 GTSNPN, CDR2 SVGIG (reference sequence). This CDR3 reads CAWSARGYGYTF. The CDR3 nucleotides are TGTGCCTGGAGTGCCAGGGGATATGGCTACACCTTC.

This sequence joins TRBV5-6 and TRBJ1-5; the match to TRBD1 covers 7 bases. Germline V gives CDR1 SGHDT, CDR2 YYEEEE. The CDR3 covers 14 residues. V was clipped by 4 bases and J by 2 bases; unmatched bases: 3. Here the CDR3 reads CASSVGTGNQPQHF. CDR3 nucleotide sequence: TGTGCCAGCAGCGTTGGGACAGGCAATCAGCCCCAGCATTTT.

The DNA for the CDR3 is TGTGCCAGCAGTGAAGCCAACAGGGATTTTTACATTCAGTACTTC. This sequence encodes CASSEANRDFYIQYF. The J gene is TRBJ2-4, the V gene TRBV6-1; tentative D call: TRBD1 (6 bases). V was trimmed by 0 bases and J by 8 bases, leaving 14 bases between them. The CDR3 runs to 15 residues. From germline, CDR1 is MNHNS and CDR2 SASEGT.

This chain joins TRBV7-2 and TRBJ2-5; D perhaps matches TRBD1 (5 bases). Germline V lookup: CDR1 SGHTA, CDR2 FQGNSA. The V gene lost 2 bases and the J gene lost 3 bases, with 19 bases spanning the gap. This CDR3 contains 17 residues. DNA of the CDR3: TGTGCCAGCAGCTTACGCTCAAGCCAGGGCTATGAAGAGACCCAGTACTTC. It translates to CASSLRSSQGYEETQYF.

J is TRBJ1-3 and V is TRBV11-2; tentatively, D is TRBD1 (6 bases). The germline CDR1 and CDR2 sequences are SGHAT and FQNNGV. The CDR3 extends over 16 amino acids. Trimming pared 5 bases from V and 0 bases from J, leaving 14 bases between. In DNA form, the CDR3 reads TGTGCCAGCAGCCTAGTCGGACAGTTCTCTGGAAACACCATATATTTT. Protein: CASSLVGQFSGNTIYF.

This chain uses TRBV4-2 with TRBJ2-7; D is possibly TRBD1 (6 bases). V lost 1 base to trimming and J lost 3 bases, with 13 bases between them. Germline V gives CDR1 LGHNA, CDR2 YNFKEQ. The CDR3 extends over 15 amino acids. The CDR3 nucleotides read TGTGCCAGCAGCCAAGGAGGGGGTGATCACTACGAGCAGTACTTC. Translating gives CASSQGGGDHYEQYF.